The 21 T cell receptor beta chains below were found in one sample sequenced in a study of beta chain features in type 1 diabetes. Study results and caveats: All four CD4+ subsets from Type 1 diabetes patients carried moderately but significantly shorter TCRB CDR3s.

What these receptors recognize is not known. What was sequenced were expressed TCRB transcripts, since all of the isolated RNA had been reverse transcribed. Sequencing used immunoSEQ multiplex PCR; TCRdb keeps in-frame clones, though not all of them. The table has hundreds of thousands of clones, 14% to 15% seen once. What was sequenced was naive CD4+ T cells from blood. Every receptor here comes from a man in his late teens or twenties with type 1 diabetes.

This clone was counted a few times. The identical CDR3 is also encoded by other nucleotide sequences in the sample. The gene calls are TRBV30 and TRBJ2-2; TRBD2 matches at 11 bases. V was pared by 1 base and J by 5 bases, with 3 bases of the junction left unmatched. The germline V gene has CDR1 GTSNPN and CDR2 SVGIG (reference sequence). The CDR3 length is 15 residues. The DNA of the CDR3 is TGTGCCTGGAGTGGGCTAGCGGGAGGAACCGGGGAGCTGTTTTTT. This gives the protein CAWSGLAGGTGELFF.

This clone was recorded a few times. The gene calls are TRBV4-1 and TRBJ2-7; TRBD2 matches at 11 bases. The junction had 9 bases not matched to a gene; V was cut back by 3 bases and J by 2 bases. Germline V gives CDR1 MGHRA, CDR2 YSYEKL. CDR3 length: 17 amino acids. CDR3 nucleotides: TGCGCCAGCAGCCAGGGGCCAACTAGCGGGAGAACCTACGAGCAGTACTTC. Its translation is CASSQGPTSGRTYEQYF.

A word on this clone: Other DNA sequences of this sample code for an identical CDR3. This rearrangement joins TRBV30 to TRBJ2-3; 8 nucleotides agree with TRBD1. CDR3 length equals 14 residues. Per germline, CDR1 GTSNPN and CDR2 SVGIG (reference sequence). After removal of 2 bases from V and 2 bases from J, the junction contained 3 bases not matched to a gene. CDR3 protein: CAWSRTGFTDTQYF. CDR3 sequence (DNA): TGTGCCTGGAGTAGGACAGGGTTCACAGATACGCAGTATTTT. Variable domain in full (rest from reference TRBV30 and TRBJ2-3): SQTIHQWPATLVQPVGSPLSLECTVEGTSNPNLYWYRQAAGRGLQLLFYSVGIGQISSEVPQNLSASRPQDRQFILSSKKLLLSDSGFYLCAWSRTGFTDTQYFGPGTRLTVL.

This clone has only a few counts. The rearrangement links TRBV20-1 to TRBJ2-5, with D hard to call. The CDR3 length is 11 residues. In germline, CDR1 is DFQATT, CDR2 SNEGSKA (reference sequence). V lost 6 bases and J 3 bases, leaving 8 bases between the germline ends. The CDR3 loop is CSAETEETQYF. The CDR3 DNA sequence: TGCAGTGCGGAAACAGAAGAGACCCAGTACTTC.

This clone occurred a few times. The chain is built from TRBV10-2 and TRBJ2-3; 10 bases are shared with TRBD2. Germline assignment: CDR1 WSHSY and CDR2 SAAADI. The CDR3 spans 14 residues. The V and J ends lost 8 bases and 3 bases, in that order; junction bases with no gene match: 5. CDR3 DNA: TGCGCCAGCCGGACTAGCGGATTGACAGATACGCAGTATTTT. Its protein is CASRTSGLTDTQYF.

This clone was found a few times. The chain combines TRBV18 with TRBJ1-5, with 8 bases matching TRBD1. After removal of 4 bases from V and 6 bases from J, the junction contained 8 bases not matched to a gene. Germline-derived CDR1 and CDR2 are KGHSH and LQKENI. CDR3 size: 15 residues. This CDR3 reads CASSLTQGVVQPQHF. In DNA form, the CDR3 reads TGTGCCAGCTCACTAACACAGGGGGTGGTTCAGCCCCAGCATTTT.

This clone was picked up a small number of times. Here the CDR3 reads CASRHGQGSDTQYF. Written as DNA, the CDR3 is TGTGCCAGCAGGCATGGGCAGGGGTCAGATACGCAGTATTTT. This rearrangement joins TRBV25-1 to TRBJ2-3, with a tentative D call TRBD1 (6 bases). This CDR3 spans 14 amino acids. Germline V gene sequence: CDR1 MGHDK, CDR2 SYGVNS. V was pared by 6 bases and J by 4 bases, with 14 bases between.

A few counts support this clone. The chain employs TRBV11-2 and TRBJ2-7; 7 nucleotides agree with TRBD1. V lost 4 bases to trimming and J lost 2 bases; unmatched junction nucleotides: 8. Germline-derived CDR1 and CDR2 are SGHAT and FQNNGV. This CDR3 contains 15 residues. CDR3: CASSSLGQPTYEQYF. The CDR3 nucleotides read TGTGCCAGCAGCTCCTTGGGACAGCCAACCTACGAGCAGTACTTC.

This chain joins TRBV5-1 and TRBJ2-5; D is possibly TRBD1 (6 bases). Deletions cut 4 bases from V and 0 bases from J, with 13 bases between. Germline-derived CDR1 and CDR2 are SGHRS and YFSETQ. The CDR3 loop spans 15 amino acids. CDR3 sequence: CASSEGHQYQETQYF. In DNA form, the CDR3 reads TGCGCCAGCAGCGAGGGACACCAGTACCAAGAGACCCAGTACTTC.

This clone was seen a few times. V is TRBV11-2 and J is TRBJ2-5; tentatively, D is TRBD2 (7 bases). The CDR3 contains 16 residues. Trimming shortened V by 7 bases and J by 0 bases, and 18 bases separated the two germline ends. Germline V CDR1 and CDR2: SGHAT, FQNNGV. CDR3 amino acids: CASTGMVGGHQETQYF. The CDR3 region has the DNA TGTGCCAGCACCGGAATGGTGGGGGGGCACCAAGAGACCCAGTACTTC.

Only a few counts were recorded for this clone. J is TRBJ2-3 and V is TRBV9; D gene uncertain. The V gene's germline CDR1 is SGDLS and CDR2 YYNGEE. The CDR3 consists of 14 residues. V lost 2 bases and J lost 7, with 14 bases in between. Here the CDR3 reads CASSVQDHINTQYF. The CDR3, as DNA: TGTGCCAGCAGCGTGCAAGATCACATAAATACGCAGTATTTT.

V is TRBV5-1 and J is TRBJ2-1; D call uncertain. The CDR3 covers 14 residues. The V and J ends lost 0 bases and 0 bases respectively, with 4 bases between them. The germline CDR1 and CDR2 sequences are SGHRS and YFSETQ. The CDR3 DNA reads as TGCGCCAGCAGCTTGGCGGTCTCCTACAATGAGCAGTTCTTC. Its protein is CASSLAVSYNEQFF.

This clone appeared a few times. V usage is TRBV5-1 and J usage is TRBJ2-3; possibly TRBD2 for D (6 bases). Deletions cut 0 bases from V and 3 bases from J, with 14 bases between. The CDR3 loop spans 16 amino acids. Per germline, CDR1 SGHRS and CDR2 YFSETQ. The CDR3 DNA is TGCGCCAGCAGCTTGGGGGGACTTGGAGGGACAGATACGCAGTATTTT. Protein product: CASSLGGLGGTDTQYF.

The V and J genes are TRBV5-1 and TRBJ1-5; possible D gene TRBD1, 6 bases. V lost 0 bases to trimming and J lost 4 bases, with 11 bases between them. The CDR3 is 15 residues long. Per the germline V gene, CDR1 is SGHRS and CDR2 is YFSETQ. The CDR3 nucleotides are TGCGCCAGCAGCTTGGGGACAGTACCTAATCAGCCCCAGCATTTT. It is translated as CASSLGTVPNQPQHF.

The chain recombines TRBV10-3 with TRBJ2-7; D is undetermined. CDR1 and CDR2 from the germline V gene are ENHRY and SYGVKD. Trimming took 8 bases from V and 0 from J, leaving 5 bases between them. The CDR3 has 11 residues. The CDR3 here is CAIRSSYEQYF. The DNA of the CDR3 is TGTGCCATCCGGAGCTCCTACGAGCAGTACTTC.

This CDR3 reads CASSPATGQWEPQHF. The CDR3 DNA is TGTGCCAGCTCACCAGCGACGGGACAGTGGGAGCCCCAGCATTTT. The gene calls are TRBV18 and TRBJ1-5; 7 bases agree with TRBD1. CDR1 is KGHSH and CDR2 is LQKENI in the germline V gene. CDR3 size: 15 residues. J was trimmed by 8 bases and V by 2 bases; bases with no gene match: 9.

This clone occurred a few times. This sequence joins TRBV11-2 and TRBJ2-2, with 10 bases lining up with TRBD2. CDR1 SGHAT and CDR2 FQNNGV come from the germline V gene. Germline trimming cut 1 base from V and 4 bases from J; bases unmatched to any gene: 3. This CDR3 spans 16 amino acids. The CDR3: CASSLVVAGGTGELFF. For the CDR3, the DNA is TGTGCCAGCAGCTTAGTGGTAGCGGGAGGCACCGGGGAGCTGTTTTTT. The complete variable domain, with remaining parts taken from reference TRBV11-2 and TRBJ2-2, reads EAGVAQSPRYKIIEKRQSVAFWCNPISGHATLYWYQQILGQGPKLLIQFQNNGVVDDSQLPKDRFSAERLKGVDSTLKIQPAKLEDSAVYLCASSLVVAGGTGELFFGEGSRLTVL.

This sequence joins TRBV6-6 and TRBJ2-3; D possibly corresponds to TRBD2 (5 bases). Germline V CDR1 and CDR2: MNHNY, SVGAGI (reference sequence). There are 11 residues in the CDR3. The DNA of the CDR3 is TGTGGTGCGGGTGGCACAGATACGCAGTATTTT. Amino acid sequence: CGAGGTDTQYF.

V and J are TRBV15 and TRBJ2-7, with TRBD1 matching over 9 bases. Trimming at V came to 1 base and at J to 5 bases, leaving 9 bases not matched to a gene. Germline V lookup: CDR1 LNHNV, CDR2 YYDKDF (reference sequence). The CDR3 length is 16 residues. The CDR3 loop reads CATSRARTGDIHEQYF. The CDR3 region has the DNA TGTGCCACCAGCAGAGCACGGACAGGGGATATCCACGAGCAGTACTTC. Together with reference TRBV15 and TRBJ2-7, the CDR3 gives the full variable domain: DAMVIQNPRYQVTQFGKPVTLSCSQTLNHNVMYWYQQKSSQAPKLLFHYYDKDFNNEADTPDNFQSRRPNTSFCFLDIRSPGLGDTAMYLCATSRARTGDIHEQYFGPGTRLTVT.

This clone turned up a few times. This chain's CDR3 is CASSDTGTGGNEQYF. The CDR3 DNA sequence: TGTGCCAGCAGCGACACCGGGACAGGGGGTAACGAGCAGTACTTC. The chain has TRBV9 and TRBJ2-7, with 11 bases matching TRBD1. After removal of 3 bases from V and 5 bases from J, the junction contained 7 bases not matched to a gene. The germline CDR1 and CDR2 sequences are SGDLS and YYNGEE. This CDR3 has 15 amino acids.

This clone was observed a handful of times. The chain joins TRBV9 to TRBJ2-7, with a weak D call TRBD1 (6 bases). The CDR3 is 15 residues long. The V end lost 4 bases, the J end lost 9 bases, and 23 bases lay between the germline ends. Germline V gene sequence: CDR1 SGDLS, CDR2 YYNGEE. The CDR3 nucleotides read TGTGCCAGCAGCAGTCGACAGGACCTCCTTCAGGGGCAGTACTTC. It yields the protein CASSSRQDLLQGQYF.